The 22 T cell receptor beta chains reported below all come from one sample, sequenced in a study of shared clonotypes between healthy human individuals. TCRdb keeps only in-frame clones here, not all; method: immunoSEQ multiplex PCR. This table holds about 1.4 million clones, over 95% found once. The sample comprised naive CD4+ T cells sorted from blood. The subset is: CD45RA+ positively selected. All receptors derive from a young man in good health.

The chain links TRBV27 to TRBJ2-3; TRBD1 matches at 10 bases. Germline lookup yields CDR1 MNHEY and CDR2 SMNVEV (reference sequence). The V gene end was trimmed by 4 bases and the J gene end by 5 bases; junction bases not matched to a gene: 6. The CDR3 has 15 amino acids. The CDR3 spells CASSSRTGGRDTQYF. The CDR3 nucleotides are TGTGCCAGCAGTTCCAGGACAGGGGGAAGAGATACGCAGTATTTT.

The chain employs TRBV7-9 and TRBJ2-3; TRBD2 matches at 7 bases. Germline V CDR1 and CDR2: SEHNR, FQNEAQ (reference sequence). V lost 5 bases, J lost 1 base, and 6 bases stayed unmatched. The CDR3 is made up of 15 amino acids. CDR3 nucleotide sequence: TGTGCCAGCAGCCTGGGACTACGCGGCACAGATACGCAGTATTTT. Translating it yields CASSLGLRGTDTQYF.

This chain links TRBV6-1 with TRBJ2-7; 8 bases agree with TRBD1. J lost 0 bases, V lost 6 bases, and 4 bases had no gene match. Germline CDR1 MNHNS, CDR2 SASEGT. The CDR3 is made up of 14 amino acids. The CDR3 coding sequence is TGTGCCAGCAGGGGGGACAGGAGCTCCTACGAGCAGTACTTC. Amino acids: CASRGDRSSYEQYF.

The chain has TRBV11-2 and TRBJ2-6; no clear D. The CDR3 has 17 amino acids. The V gene lost 1 base and the J gene lost 0 bases, with 10 bases spanning the gap. Germline V gene data show CDR1 as SGHAT and CDR2 as FQNNGV. The CDR3 region has the DNA TGTGCCAGCAGCTTAGTTCTCAGACCCTCTGGGGCCAACGTCCTGACTTTC. Translation: CASSLVLRPSGANVLTF. The full variable domain, with the rest looked up from reference TRBV11-2 and TRBJ2-6, is EAGVAQSPRYKIIEKRQSVAFWCNPISGHATLYWYQQILGQGPKLLIQFQNNGVVDDSQLPKDRFSAERLKGVDSTLKIQPAKLEDSAVYLCASSLVLRPSGANVLTFGAGSRLTVL.

This sequence joins TRBV11-3 and TRBJ1-3; 7 bases fit TRBD1. Germline V gene sequence: CDR1 SGHNT, CDR2 YENEEA. The CDR3 sequence is 15 residues long. V shed 0 bases, J shed 4 bases, and the junction held 3 bases outside the gene matches. This CDR3 is CASSLEGTAGNTIYF. In DNA form, the CDR3 reads TGTGCCAGCAGCTTAGAGGGGACAGCAGGAAACACCATATATTTT.

The rearrangement joins TRBV27 to TRBJ2-3, with TRBD1 matching over 7 bases. CDR1 and CDR2 (germline): MNHEY, SMNVEV (reference sequence). The CDR3 runs 14 residues. The V and J ends lost 9 bases and 0 bases, in that order; junction bases with no gene match: 6. The CDR3 DNA sequence: TGTGCCAGTGGGCCGGGACAGAGCACAGATACGCAGTATTTT. Protein: CASGPGQSTDTQYF.

This clone was detected only a few times. The V gene is TRBV2, the J gene TRBJ1-5; tentatively, D is TRBD1 (5 bases). V was trimmed by 7 bases and J by 6 bases, leaving 19 bases between them. Germline CDR1 is SNHLY and CDR2 is FYNNEI. The CDR3 covers 15 residues. The CDR3 protein is CASKGPGALGQPQHF. In DNA form, the CDR3 reads TGTGCCAGCAAGGGACCCGGGGCGTTGGGTCAGCCCCAGCATTTT.

This chain connects TRBV28 to TRBJ2-2, with TRBD2 matching 9 bases. CDR3 length: 16 residues. CDR1 and CDR2 from the germline V gene are MDHEN and SYDVKM. Trimming took 2 bases from V and 5 from J; bases not matched to a gene: 6. The CDR3 sequence is CASSLNSGSGTGELFF. Here the CDR3 DNA reads TGTGCCAGCAGTTTAAATAGCGGGAGCGGAACCGGGGAGCTGTTTTTT.

The J gene is TRBJ1-3, the V gene TRBV9; tentative D call: TRBD1 (6 bases). This CDR3 is 22 amino acids long. CDR1 and CDR2 (germline): SGDLS, YYNGEE. V was clipped by 2 bases and J by 1 base, with 31 bases between them. The CDR3 is CASSVSPETTGFGLSSGNTIYF. CDR3 bases: TGTGCCAGCAGCGTTTCCCCGGAAACTACAGGGTTTGGTCTTTCTTCTGGAAACACCATATATTTT.

The chain couples TRBV6-6 to TRBJ2-7; perhaps D is TRBD1 or TRBD2 (5 bases each). Germline CDR1 is MNHNY and CDR2 is SVGAGI (reference sequence). V lost 2 bases and J lost 4, with 9 bases in between. The CDR3 contains 13 residues. The chain's CDR3 is CASSYEGSYEQYF. DNA of the CDR3: TGTGCCAGCAGTTACGAGGGGTCGTACGAGCAGTACTTC.

In this sample, this clone turned up once. This sequence joins TRBV4-1 and TRBJ2-1; perhaps TRBD2 as D (6 bases). V was clipped by 2 bases and J by 3 bases, with 17 bases between them. From germline, CDR1 is MGHRA and CDR2 YSYEKL. The CDR3 consists of 17 residues. The CDR3 loop reads CASSQSIGGPLYNEQFF. Here the CDR3 DNA reads TGCGCCAGCAGCCAAAGTATCGGGGGACCCCTCTACAATGAGCAGTTCTTC.

CDR3 loop: CASSQYGTGIFEQYF. The CDR3 DNA sequence: TGCGCCAGCAGCCAATACGGGACAGGCATTTTCGAGCAGTACTTC. The V and J genes are TRBV4-1 and TRBJ2-7; 8 nucleotides agree with TRBD1. The CDR3 is 15 residues long. V shed 2 bases and J 6 bases; nucleotides not matched to a gene: 9. Germline CDR1 reads MGHRA; CDR2 reads YSYEKL.

The CDR3 bases are TGTGCCAGCAGCCCAGGAACTAGCGGGAGAAACAATGAGCAGTTCTTC. Residues: CASSPGTSGRNNEQFF. The rearrangement links TRBV5-4 to TRBJ2-1, with TRBD2 matching over 11 bases. The CDR3 is 16 residues long. Germline CDR1 reads SGHNT; CDR2 reads YYREEE (reference sequence). Trimming removed 4 bases from V and 5 bases from J; junction bases left unmatched: 8. Looking up the rest from reference TRBV5-4 and TRBJ2-1 gives the full variable domain: ETGVTQSPTHLIKTRGQQVTLRCSSQSGHNTVSWYQQALGQGPQFIFQYYREEENGRGNFPPRFSGLQFPNYSSELNVNALELDDSALYLCASSPGTSGRNNEQFFGPGTRLTVL.

The rearrangement joins TRBV19 to TRBJ2-2; TRBD2 matches at 8 bases. The germline V gene has CDR1 LNHDA and CDR2 SQIVND (reference sequence). The J segment lost 6 bases and the V segment lost 6 bases, leaving 12 bases of the junction unmatched. This CDR3 has 16 amino acids. CDR3 protein: CASSPPSGPGPGELFF. CDR3 bases: TGTGCCAGTAGCCCTCCTAGCGGGCCGGGGCCCGGGGAGCTGTTTTTT.

The chain carries TRBV7-2 and TRBJ2-3; D is possibly TRBD2 (6 bases). V was shortened by 1 base and J by 4 bases, with 9 bases between the two germline ends. From germline, CDR1 is SGHTA and CDR2 FQGNSA. The CDR3 contains 14 residues. This chain's CDR3 is CASSLVVAADTQYF. CDR3 bases: TGTGCCAGCAGCTTAGTGGTAGCGGCAGATACGCAGTATTTT.

On this clone: Other DNA sequences in the same sample also yield this CDR3. The rearrangement uses TRBV6-6 and TRBJ2-7; 8 bases fit TRBD1. Trimming removed 6 bases from V and 1 base from J; junction bases left unmatched: 2. CDR1 is MNHNY, CDR2 SVGAGI, per germline (reference sequence). This CDR3 comprises 13 residues. The CDR3 bases are TGTGCCAGCAGGACAGGGGCTTCCTACGAGCAGTACTTC. Protein product: CASRTGASYEQYF.

V and J are TRBV29-1 and TRBJ2-1, with 12 bases aligning to TRBD2. The germline V gene encodes CDR1 SQVTM and CDR2 ANQGSEA. The CDR3 runs to 15 residues. Trimming cost V 4 bases and J 6 bases; bases outside gene matches: 7. The CDR3 is CSVGVLAGGPNEQFF. As DNA, the CDR3 is TGCAGCGTTGGGGTACTAGCGGGAGGCCCCAATGAGCAGTTCTTC.

This chain links TRBV28 with TRBJ1-4; the D gene is possibly TRBD1 (6 bases). Trimming removed 5 bases from V and 8 bases from J, with 12 bases in between. The CDR3 runs 13 residues. The germline gives CDR1 MDHEN, CDR2 SYDVKM. The CDR3 DNA reads as TGTGCCAGCAGTGGACCGGGACAAGAAAAACTGTTTTTT. It specifies CASSGPGQEKLFF.

The chain couples TRBV27 to TRBJ2-7, with TRBD1 matching over 9 bases. This CDR3 region has 14 residues. CDR1 is MNHEY and CDR2 is SMNVEV in the germline V gene (reference sequence). V trimming: 7 bases; J trimming: 4 bases; junction bases outside the gene matches: 8. Here the CDR3 DNA reads TGTGCCAGCACTTCGTGGGACAGGGTTTACGAGCAGTACTTC. It encodes CASTSWDRVYEQYF.

This rearrangement joins TRBV2 to TRBJ1-2; D unclear. CDR3 length: 14 amino acids. Trimming removed 3 bases from V and 4 bases from J, with 12 bases in between. Germline lookup yields CDR1 SNHLY and CDR2 FYNNEI. The CDR3 region has the DNA TGTGCCAGCAGTGAGTCTGGGAGCGGCTATGGCTACACCTTC. This codes for CASSESGSGYGYTF.

This clone showed up just once. The chain recombines TRBV28 with TRBJ2-4; D perhaps matches TRBD2 (6 bases). The CDR3 has 11 residues. The V end was cut by 5 bases, the J end by 15 bases, with 14 bases between. Germline V gene data show CDR1 as MDHEN and CDR2 as SYDVKM. The chain's CDR3 is CASSDETSWYF. CDR3 DNA: TGTGCCAGCAGTGATGAGACTAGTTGGTACTTC.

This clone was detected only once. V is TRBV7-2 and J is TRBJ2-1, with a tentative D call TRBD2 (6 bases). Germline V gives CDR1 SGHTA, CDR2 FQGNSA. This CDR3 is built from 16 residues. Trimming left V 5 bases short and J 0 bases short, with 14 bases between. CDR3 loop: CASSLEWRGSYNEQFF. The CDR3 coding sequence is TGTGCCAGCAGCCTAGAATGGCGGGGCTCCTACAATGAGCAGTTCTTC.